The 20 T cell receptor beta chains given below trace back to one sample, sequenced in a study of OX40 agonist ivuxolimab in advanced cancers. The protocol was immunoSEQ multiplex PCR, while the TCRdb copy is restricted to in-frame clones and leaves out a portion. This sample has roughly 45,000 clones; 86% occur once, and the top ten carry about 32%. Source: CD4+ or CD8+ T cells sorted from blood, taken in a trial of the OX40 agonist ivuxolimab. These receptors came from an adult with an advanced solid tumor such as melanoma, head and neck, liver or kidney cancer.

The chain joins TRBV10-3 to TRBJ2-7, with TRBD1 identical over 9 bases. Per the germline V gene, CDR1 is ENHRY and CDR2 is SYGVKD. This CDR3 comprises 16 residues. V dropped 4 bases and J dropped 4; count of bases not matched to a gene: 11. The CDR3, as DNA: TGTGCCATCAGTGCTTCCTCCGGGACAGGGAAATACGAGCAGTACTTC. It yields the protein CAISASSGTGKYEQYF.

This chain links TRBV6-4 with TRBJ1-1; 7 bases map to TRBD1. The germline CDR1 and CDR2 sequences are MRHNA and SNTAGT. The CDR3 covers 13 residues. J was trimmed by 6 bases and V by 4 bases; bases with no gene match: 5. CDR3 residues: CASSAQGGAEAFF. The CDR3 DNA reads as TGTGCCAGCAGTGCCCAGGGGGGGGCTGAAGCTTTCTTT.

V is TRBV19 and J is TRBJ2-3, with D perhaps TRBD2 (6 bases). The V end lost 4 bases, the J end lost 2 bases, and 7 bases lay between the germline ends. The CDR3 totals 13 residues. Germline V gives CDR1 LNHDA, CDR2 SQIVND (reference sequence). The CDR3 sequence: CASSSGDTDTQYF. CDR3 in DNA: TGTGCCAGTAGTAGCGGGGACACAGATACGCAGTATTTT.

This chain uses TRBV5-1 with TRBJ2-2; D may be TRBD1 (6 bases). There are 16 residues in the CDR3. CDR1 is SGHRS, CDR2 YFSETQ, per germline. The ends were cut back, 4 bases at V and 0 bases at J, with 13 bases in the middle. The CDR3 coding sequence is TGCGCCAGCAGCCAACAGGACAGCCCGAACACCGGGGAGCTGTTTTTT. Encoded protein: CASSQQDSPNTGELFF.

The chain is built from TRBV21-1 and TRBJ2-7; the table gives TRBD1 as D, unverified against the DNA. TRBV21-1 is classified as a pseudogene. The CDR3 loop spans 18 amino acids. CDR3 nucleotide sequence: TGTGCCAGCAGCAACGAGCGGGACAGGGGGATTCTTTCCTACGAGCAGTACTTC. This codes for CASSNERDRGILSYEQYF.

CDR3 loop: CAISEPARSTEAFF. The CDR3 nucleotides are TGTGCCATCAGTGAGCCGGCACGGAGCACTGAAGCTTTCTTT. The chain employs TRBV10-3 and TRBJ1-1, with no clear D. There are 14 residues in the CDR3. The V and J ends lost 2 bases and 4 bases respectively, with 11 bases between them. Germline V gives CDR1 ENHRY, CDR2 SYGVKD.

The chain has TRBV13 and TRBJ1-3; D remains unclear. CDR1 PRHDT and CDR2 FYEKMQ come from the germline V gene (reference sequence). The V end was cut by 3 bases, the J end by 2 bases, with 14 bases between. The CDR3 sequence is 16 residues long. This chain's CDR3 is CASSFFSFSTGNTIYF. The CDR3 nucleotides are TGTGCCAGCAGCTTTTTTTCATTCTCGACTGGAAACACCATATATTTT.

The chain has TRBV6-1 and TRBJ1-4; 7 nucleotides align to TRBD1. V trimming: 6 bases; J trimming: 5 bases; junction bases outside the gene matches: 6. The germline V gene has CDR1 MNHNS and CDR2 SASEGT. There are 14 residues in the CDR3. CDR3 protein: CASRGQNLNEKLFF. The DNA for the CDR3 is TGTGCCAGCAGGGGACAGAACTTAAATGAAAAACTGTTTTTT.

This clone was seen a few times. The rearrangement joins TRBV14 to TRBJ1-2; D unclear. The V end was cut by 5 bases, the J end by 3 bases, with 19 bases between. The CDR3 is made up of 16 amino acids. The germline V gene has CDR1 SGHDN and CDR2 FVKESK. In nucleotides, the CDR3 is TGTGCCAGCAGCTCTAATCCATCCGGAAGGGACTATGGCTACACCTTC. Its translation is CASSSNPSGRDYGYTF. Variable domain in full (rest from reference TRBV14 and TRBJ1-2): EAGVTQFPSHSVIEKGQTVTLRCDPISGHDNLYWYRRVMGKEIKFLLHFVKESKQDESGMPNNRFLAERTGGTYSTLKVQPAELEDSGVYFCASSSNPSGRDYGYTFGSGTRLTVV.

The J gene is TRBJ2-6, the V gene TRBV30; weak D call: TRBD2 (6 bases). The CDR3 length is 13 residues. CDR1 is GTSNPN, CDR2 SVGIG, per germline (reference sequence). V gave up 3 bases and J gave up 4 bases, with 7 bases separating them. The CDR3 DNA is TGTGCCTGGAGGCGGGAAGGGGCCAACGTCCTGACTTTC. As protein: CAWRREGANVLTF.

The V call is TRBV5-4, the J call TRBJ2-1, with 9 bases matching TRBD1. With V trimmed by 4 bases and J by 8 bases, 13 bases remained unmatched. CDR3 length equals 16 residues. Germline V lookup: CDR1 SGHNT, CDR2 YYREEE (reference sequence). The CDR3 DNA reads TGTGCCAGCAGCCCCTCGTTAGGGACAGGGTGGGATGAGCAGTTCTTC. This encodes CASSPSLGTGWDEQFF. The entire variable domain, with the rest obtained from reference TRBV5-4 and TRBJ2-1, is as follows: ETGVTQSPTHLIKTRGQQVTLRCSSQSGHNTVSWYQQALGQGPQFIFQYYREEENGRGNFPPRFSGLQFPNYSSELNVNALELDDSALYLCASSPSLGTGWDEQFFGPGTRLTVL.

This rearrangement joins TRBV6-6 to TRBJ2-1; 8 positions match TRBD2. This CDR3 is built from 13 residues. CDR1 is MNHNY and CDR2 is SVGAGI in the germline V gene (reference sequence). With V trimmed by 5 bases and J by 8 bases, 5 bases remained unmatched. CDR3 loop: CASSPVGGDEQFF. CDR3 DNA: TGTGCCAGCAGTCCGGTCGGGGGGGATGAGCAGTTCTTC.

The J gene is TRBJ1-2, the V gene TRBV5-1; no clear D. The CDR3 extends over 13 amino acids. CDR1 is SGHRS, CDR2 YFSETQ, per germline. V was cut by 0 bases and J by 8 bases, with 11 bases left in between. Here the CDR3 reads CASSLDATVGYTF. In nucleotides, the CDR3 is TGCGCCAGCAGCTTGGATGCCACGGTGGGCTACACCTTC.

The chain joins TRBV2 to TRBJ2-7; D is ambiguous. The V gene lost 0 bases and the J gene lost 1 base, with 13 bases spanning the gap. Looked up from germline, CDR1 is SNHLY and CDR2 is FYNNEI. The CDR3 spans 16 residues. For the CDR3, the DNA is TGTGCCAGCAGTGAAGCGCACCAGTCGGCGTCCTACGAGCAGTACTTC. This codes for CASSEAHQSASYEQYF.

The V and J genes are TRBV29-1 and TRBJ2-4; 16 bases line up with TRBD2. The CDR3 covers 16 residues. In germline, CDR1 is SQVTM, CDR2 ANQGSEA. V gave up 6 bases and J gave up 2 bases; unmatched junction bases: 4. The CDR3 nucleotides are TGCAGCGTCGGGACTAGCGGGGGGGCATCCAAAAACATTCAGTACTTC. Translated: CSVGTSGGASKNIQYF.

In this sample, this clone turned up once. The chain combines TRBV4-1 with TRBJ1-2; 7 positions match TRBD1. CDR3 length equals 15 residues. J gave up 3 bases and V 3 bases, and 7 bases lay outside the gene matches. Germline CDR1 and CDR2: MGHRA and YSYEKL. The CDR3 DNA is TGCGCCAGCAGCCACCCGTCCACAGGGGACTATGGCTACACCTTC. Its protein is CASSHPSTGDYGYTF.

V is TRBV28 and J is TRBJ2-3; D may be TRBD1 (5 bases). Deletions cut 4 bases from V and 4 bases from J, with 9 bases between. The CDR3 covers 13 residues. The germline V gene has CDR1 MDHEN and CDR2 SYDVKM. CDR3 amino acids: CASSWGVADTQYF. The CDR3 DNA reads TGTGCCAGCAGTTGGGGCGTGGCAGATACGCAGTATTTT.

This chain links TRBV28 with TRBJ2-1; TRBD1 agrees at 7 bases. The CDR3 sequence is 13 residues long. Trimming removed 7 bases from V and 8 bases from J; junction bases left unmatched: 8. Germline V lookup: CDR1 MDHEN, CDR2 SYDVKM. The CDR3 reads CASIGQAGDEQFF. Written as DNA, the CDR3 is TGTGCCAGCATAGGACAGGCTGGAGATGAGCAGTTCTTC.

V gene TRBV7-3 combines with J gene TRBJ2-3, with D perhaps TRBD2 (6 bases). Germline lookup yields CDR1 SGHTA and CDR2 FQGTGA. V was trimmed by 2 bases and J by 0 bases, leaving 6 bases between them. CDR3 size: 14 residues. As DNA, the CDR3 is TGTGCCAGCAGCTTAGCGGGAAGCACAGATACGCAGTATTTT. This codes for CASSLAGSTDTQYF.

Regarding this clone: One junction end disagrees with the germline gene, perhaps due to a read error. The chain is built from TRBV4-2 and TRBJ2-5, with D unclear. Germline CDR1 LGHNA, CDR2 YNFKEQ. The CDR3 loop spans 13 amino acids. The CDR3 loop reads CASSQVVGEAQYF. The CDR3 DNA reads TGTGCCAGCAGCCAAGTGGTAGGAGAGGCCCAGTACTTC.